This TCR beta chain was found in a study of CD8+ T cells in alopecia areata listed by TCRdb under 2018. A note on the overall study: High-throughput TCRbeta sequencing was used to examine T cell clonal expansion in alopecia areata in both the C3H/HeJ mouse model and human patients. Scalp clonality was compared among normal scalp (n=4), patchy alopecia areata scalp (n=8), and alopecia totalis/universalis scalp (n=8). The RNA source kit depended on sample type: the PAXgene miRNA kit for fixed scalp, the miRNeasy kit for PBMCs, and the RNeasy kit for mouse skin. Amplification of TCRbeta CDR3 regions was done by immunoSEQ multiplex PCR using 35 Vbeta forward primers and 13 Jbeta reverse primers. In humans, TCRbeta sequencing was performed on scalp tissue and on sorted CD4+ and CD8+ peripheral blood T cells from healthy controls and from patients with patchy or totalis/universalis alopecia areata. General findings and caveats noted by the study authors: Higher clonality and more expanded CD8+ clones were observed in lesional scalp than in normal scalp, particularly in alopecia totalis/universalis, a finding suggestive of antigenic drive. Unlike mouse skin, where gammadelta T cells dominate, normal human skin contains resident alphabeta T cells that get sequenced too, which complicates analysis of the scalp TCR repertoire. Shared TCR sequences between patients were less evident than in mice, which may be partly attributable to HLA diversity in the patient population.

The library was built by means of the immunoSEQ multiplex PCR assay. RNA was extracted from all samples and reverse transcribed into cDNA as template for TCR sequencing. First-strand cDNA was synthesized using SuperScript III with a 2:1 mix of oligo-dT and random hexamers. A synthetic immune receptor repertoire was used to assess amplification bias, and residual bias was removed computationally. For the original study's pipeline: Raw reads were preprocessed to remove errors, and CDR3 was defined by IMGT conventions from the conserved cysteine to phenylalanine. Clonality was computed by normalizing Shannon entropy by log2 of the number of productive unique TCRs and subtracting the result from 1. Whether each scalp clone was CD4 or CD8 was inferred by checking scalp TCRbeta sequences against the CD4 and CD8 repertoires from sorted blood. TCRdb's version of the immuneACCESS table is confined to in-frame rearrangements and falls short of the full clone set. An unresolved V gene accounts for under half of the shortfall where checked; the remainder is of unknown origin. For V, J and clone size, that table is used; D and trimming come from the DNA. This sample gives 90,000 to 130,000 clones in total; approximately 60% of them show up just once. Roughly 20% of the sample is in the top ten clones.

The germline V gene (reference sequence) gives CDR1 as SGHNT and CDR2 as YYREEE. The CDR3 covers 14 residues, taking in both the cysteine and the phenylalanine. CDR3 DNA is the only sequence kept; it has 42 bases, read in frame from the first base. Clipping removes 5 bases from V and 4 bases from J, with 8 as the unmatched junction base count. PBMCs were isolated by density centrifugation and stained for CD3, CD4 and CD8, and CD4+ and CD8+ T cells were sorted on a FACSAria. Scalp biopsies and blood samples were provided by unaffected controls. This clone has only a few counts. Its antigen specificity is not known. Per-base quality was not reported, and no clone a single base away is much larger than it.

The chain uses TRBV5-4 and TRBJ1-1; TRBD1 agrees with 7 junctional bases. This clonotype originated in a human donor in good health. Specimen: CD8+ T cells sorted from blood. The CDR3 region: CASRVQGWPTEAFF. The nucleotides are TGTGCCAGCAGGGTACAGGGGTGGCCCACTGAAGCTTTCTTT.